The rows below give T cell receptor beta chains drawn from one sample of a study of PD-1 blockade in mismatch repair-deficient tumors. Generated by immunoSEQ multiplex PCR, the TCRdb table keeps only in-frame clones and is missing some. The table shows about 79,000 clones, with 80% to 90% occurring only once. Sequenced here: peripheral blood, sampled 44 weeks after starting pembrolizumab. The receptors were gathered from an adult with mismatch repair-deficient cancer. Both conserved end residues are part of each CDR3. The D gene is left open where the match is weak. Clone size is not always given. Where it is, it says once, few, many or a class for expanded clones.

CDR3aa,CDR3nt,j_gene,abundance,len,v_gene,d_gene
CASSGETGRDTGDYGYTF,TGTGCCAGCAGCGGTGAAACAGGCCGGGACACAGGAGACTATGGCTACACCTTC,TRBJ1-2,NA,18,TRBV7-9,NA
CATSEMGGAQHF,TGTGCCACCAGCGAGATGGGAGGGGCCCAGCATTTT,TRBJ1-5,once,12,TRBV15,NA
CASSPNLAGGVNEQFF,TGCGCCAGCAGCCCGAATCTAGCGGGAGGGGTCAATGAGCAGTTCTTC,TRBJ2-1,NA,16,TRBV5-1,TRBD2
CASSYGGGSSYEQYF,TGTGCCAGCAGCTATGGAGGGGGTAGCTCCTACGAGCAGTACTTC,TRBJ2-7,NA,15,TRBV2,NA
CASSPEGVQPQHF,TGTGCCAGCTCACCCGAGGGAGTACAGCCCCAGCATTTT,TRBJ1-5,NA,13,TRBV18,NA
CASSQSGKGTGGYTF,TGTGCCAGCTCACAGAGTGGCAAAGGGACAGGAGGCTACACCTTC,TRBJ1-2,NA,15,TRBV18,TRBD1
CASSVGTGAQETQYF,TGTGCCAGCAGCGTAGGCACAGGGGCCCAAGAGACCCAGTACTTC,TRBJ2-5,NA,15,TRBV7-3,TRBD1
CASSHGGDDYGYTF,TGTGCCAGCAGTCACGGGGGGGATGACTATGGCTACACCTTC,TRBJ1-2,NA,14,TRBV7-9,NA
CASGSRAVLDYGYTF,TGTGCTAGTGGTTCCCGGGCCGTCTTGGACTATGGCTACACCTTC,TRBJ1-2,few,15,TRBV12-5,NA
CASSPRGGTEVIAKNIQYF,TGTGCCAGCAGCCCTAGGGGAGGGACAGAAGTTATAGCCAAAAACATTCAGTACTTC,TRBJ2-4,NA,19,TRBV9,NA
CASSPGTSGAYEQYF,TGTGCCAGCAGCCCTGGGACTAGCGGGGCTTACGAGCAGTACTTC,TRBJ2-7,NA,15,TRBV7-2,TRBD2
CASSYGPDDTQYF,TGTGCCAGCAGCTACGGACCAGACGATACGCAGTATTTT,TRBJ2-3,NA,13,TRBV7-2,NA
CASSEGGTNTEAFF,TGTGCCAGCAGTGAAGGGGGGACGAACACTGAAGCTTTCTTT,TRBJ1-1,NA,14,TRBV2,NA
CASKEAASGSYEQYF,TGTGCCAGCAAGGAAGCGGCTAGCGGCTCCTACGAGCAGTACTTC,TRBJ2-7,NA,15,TRBV2,TRBD2
CASKETSYNEQFF,TGTGCCAGCAAGGAAACCTCCTACAATGAGCAGTTCTTC,TRBJ2-1,NA,13,TRBV28,NA
CASSSDTGYTF,TGTGCCAGCAGTTCCGACACTGGCTACACCTTC,TRBJ1-2,NA,11,TRBV6-5,NA
CASSRGSSYEQYF,TGTGCCAGTAGTCGGGGGAGCTCCTACGAGCAGTACTTC,TRBJ2-7,NA,13,TRBV6-5,NA
CASSQGRTQYF,TGTGCCAGCAGCCAAGGGCGGACCCAGTACTTC,TRBJ2-5,NA,11,TRBV14,NA
CASSLAVTDTQYF,TGTGCCAGCAGCTTGGCCGTGACAGATACGCAGTATTTT,TRBJ2-3,NA,13,TRBV5-4,NA
CASSLQAYLGDTQYF,TGCGCCAGCAGCTTGCAAGCGTACCTTGGAGATACGCAGTATTTT,TRBJ2-3,NA,15,TRBV5-1,NA
CASSKEDSGGSYNEQFF,TGTGCCAGCAGCAAAGAGGATAGCGGGGGGTCCTACAATGAGCAGTTCTTC,TRBJ2-1,NA,17,TRBV21-1,NA
CASSLSLTGNYGYTF,TGTGCCAGCAGCTTATCTCTCACAGGGAACTATGGCTACACCTTC,TRBJ1-2,NA,15,TRBV5-4,NA
CASSLDLDRGWETQYF,TGTGCCAGCAGCTTAGATCTGGACAGGGGGTGGGAGACCCAGTACTTC,TRBJ2-5,NA,16,TRBV13,TRBD1
CASSALRQSNQPQHF,TGTGCCAGCAGCGCACTGAGACAAAGCAATCAGCCCCAGCATTTT,TRBJ1-5,NA,15,TRBV2,NA
CASSGTEVTYNEQFF,TGTGCCAGCAGTGGTACGGAGGTGACCTACAATGAGCAGTTCTTC,TRBJ2-1,NA,15,TRBV2,NA
CASSPRLSSGETQYF,TGTGCCAGCAGCCCAAGACTATCATCTGGTGAGACCCAGTACTTC,TRBJ2-5,NA,15,TRBV11-3,NA
CTSSPGTLHGYTF,TGCACCAGCAGCCCCGGGACCCTCCATGGCTACACCTTC,TRBJ1-2,few,13,TRBV1,NA
CASSLGGTSGRKGVDEQFF,TGCGCCAGCAGCTTGGGGGGGACTAGCGGGAGAAAGGGAGTCGATGAGCAGTTCTTC,TRBJ2-1,NA,19,TRBV5-1,TRBD2
CASSEEASYNEQFF,TGTGCCAGCAGTGAGGAGGCCTCCTACAATGAGCAGTTCTTC,TRBJ2-1,NA,14,TRBV25-1,NA
CASSRGLAGDTQYF,TGCGCCAGCAGCCGAGGCTTAGCTGGGGATACGCAGTATTTT,TRBJ2-3,NA,14,TRBV4-3,NA
CASSEASGLHYGYTF,TGTGCCAGCAGTGAAGCGTCGGGACTGCACTATGGCTACACCTTC,TRBJ1-2,NA,15,TRBV2,NA
CASSLAGLAGVEQYF,TGTGCCAGCAGCTTAGCCGGTCTAGCGGGAGTCGAGCAGTACTTC,TRBJ2-7,NA,15,TRBV7-9,TRBD2
CASSHMGSNQPQHF,TGTGCCAGCAGCCACATGGGTAGCAATCAGCCCCAGCATTTT,TRBJ1-5,NA,14,TRBV5-4,NA
CAWSVLEGQKLFF,TGTGCCTGGAGTGTACTGGAGGGGCAAAAACTGTTTTTT,TRBJ1-4,once,13,TRBV30,NA
CASSSQGIPNYGYTF,TGTGCCAGCAGCTCTCAGGGGATCCCTAACTATGGCTACACCTTC,TRBJ1-2,NA,15,TRBV11-2,NA
CASSLETGNYGYTF,TGTGCCAGCAGCTTAGAAACAGGGAACTATGGCTACACCTTC,TRBJ1-2,few,14,TRBV11-3,NA
CASSLNIGHPGNTIYF,TGTGCCAGCAGCTTAAATATAGGGCATCCTGGAAACACCATATATTTT,TRBJ1-3,NA,16,TRBV11-2,NA